This T cell receptor (beta chain) was profiled in a study of graft-versus-host responses after intestinal transplantation. The data were produced by immunoSEQ multiplex PCR, yet TCRdb's version contains in-frame clones alone and is incomplete. The top ten clones hold about 2.5% of a sample with fewer than 45,000 clones, more than 80% of them seen once. This CDR3 contains 11 residues. CDR1 SGHNT and CDR2 YYREEE come from the germline V gene (reference sequence). Trimming removed 6 bases at V and 4 bases at J, with 7 bases between. Specimen: PBMCs, collected around 320 days after intestinal transplant. This sequence originates from a human patient who received an intestinal transplant, so some T cells may come from the graft donor. The chain links TRBV5-4 to TRBJ2-5; D is uncertain. DNA for the CDR3: TGTGCCAGCAATGATGGAGAGACCCAGTACTTC. It translates to CASNDGETQYF. Full variable domain (outside the CDR3, taken from reference TRBV5-4 and TRBJ2-5): ETGVTQSPTHLIKTRGQQVTLRCSSQSGHNTVSWYQQALGQGPQFIFQYYREEENGRGNFPPRFSGLQFPNYSSELNVNALELDDSALYLCASNDGETQYFGPGTRLLVL.